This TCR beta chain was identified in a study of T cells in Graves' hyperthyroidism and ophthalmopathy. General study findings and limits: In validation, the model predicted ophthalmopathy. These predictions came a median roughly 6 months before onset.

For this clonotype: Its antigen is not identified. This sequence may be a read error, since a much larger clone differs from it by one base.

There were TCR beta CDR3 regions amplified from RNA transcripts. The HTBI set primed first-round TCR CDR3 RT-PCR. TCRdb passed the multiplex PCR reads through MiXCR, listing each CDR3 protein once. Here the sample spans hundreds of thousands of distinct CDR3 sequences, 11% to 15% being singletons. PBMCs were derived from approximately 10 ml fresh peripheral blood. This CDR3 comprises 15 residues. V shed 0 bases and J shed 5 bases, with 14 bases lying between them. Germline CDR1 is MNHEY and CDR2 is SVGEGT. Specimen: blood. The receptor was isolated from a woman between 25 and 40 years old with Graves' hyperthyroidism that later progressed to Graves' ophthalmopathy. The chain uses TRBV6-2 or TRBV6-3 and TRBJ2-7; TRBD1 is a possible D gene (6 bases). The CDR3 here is CASSYSRNRVNEQYF. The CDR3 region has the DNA TGTGCCAGCAGTTACTCGAGGAACAGGGTGAACGAGCAGTACTTC.